Here is one TCR beta chain with its context. What it binds is not known. The CDR3 sequence is 14 residues long. Trimming at V came to 6 bases and at J to 5 bases, leaving 10 bases not matched to a gene. CDR1 is DFQATT and CDR2 is SNEGSKA in the germline V gene (reference sequence). The sample originates from a study of response to subunit inactivated influenza vaccine. One entry per CDR3 protein results from TCRdb running MiXCR on the RT-PCR reads. The sample lists approximately 530,000 distinct CDR3 sequences, 7.6% seen once, with 13% in the top ten. General study points: T cells newly recruited by each seasonal influenza vaccination are few, the authors suggested.

This sequence originates from a man aged 50-75 years who received an inactivated influenza vaccine. V gene TRBV20-1 combines with J gene TRBJ2-3, with 8 bases identical to TRBD2. The specimen comprised PBMCs from blood, sampled 23 months after vaccination. CDR3 region: CSAIAGWFLDTQYF. CDR3 in DNA: TGCAGTGCCATAGCGGGATGGTTTCTAGATACGCAGTATTTT.